The clone carrying this T cell receptor beta chain was detected many times. Its target is not known. The sample comes from a study of T cell repertoires in cytomegalovirus infection. Whole-study context: Evidence of both CMV infection and a matching HLA type came from public TCR beta signatures.

Points from the study as a whole: Ex vivo responses were dominated by HLA-C-restricted CMV-specific TCR beta clonotypes. Summed frequency of shared TCR beta families picked out CMV carriers who also had the relevant HLA.

The V and J ends lost 8 bases and 4 bases respectively, with 14 bases between them. Germline V gene lookup returns CDR1 LNHNV and CDR2 YYDKDF (reference sequence). The CDR3 totals 13 residues. TCRdb called the reads again in MiXCR, with one record for every CDR3 protein. The table records 150,000 or so distinct CDR3 sequences, 5.5% to 7% of them present only once. The J gene is TRBJ1-1, the V gene TRBV15, with TRBD1 as a possible D gene (5 bases). The TCR sequence derives from a human donor in good health (CMV status not recorded). Some clones in this sample may be carry-over from other donors' samples. Sequencing input: PBMCs. CDR3 nucleotides: TGTGCCACCGGTGGATACGGGGCCACTGAAGCTTTCTTT. Translated: CATGGYGATEAFF.